The rows below give T cell receptor beta chains drawn from one sample of a study of blood T cells in healthy people across ages. TCRdb passed the 5' RACE reads through MiXCR, listing each CDR3 protein once. The table includes about 830,000 distinct CDR3 sequences, around 68% detected once. The source material was blood. These receptors all come from a man aged 30 to 45 in good health. CDR3s leave out the opening cysteine and the closing phenylalanine or tryptophan. The order of the fields is CDR3 length, V gene, J gene, CDR3 protein.

>12|TRBV4-2|TRBJ2-5
ASSIGGRQETQY
>11|TRBV29-1|NA
SVGTGVRETQY
>13|TRBV4-3|TRBJ2-3
ASSQQAGDTDTQY
>9|TRBV3-1|TRBJ2-5
ASRQSRGQY
>11|TRBV15|TRBJ2-7
ATGQRGAYEQY
>14|TRBV6-5|TRBJ2-7
ASSYYTSGGSYEQY
>15|TRBV20-1|TRBJ2-3
SATSDLAGGAADTQY
>11|TRBV14|TRBJ2-1
ASQDRSYNEQF
>13|TRBV27|TRBJ2-3
ASSLSYRTLNTQY
>11|TRBV9|TRBJ1-1
ASKGAGNTEAF
>12|TRBV9|TRBJ2-7
ASSSTGGWNEQY
>14|TRBV6-2/TRBV6-3|TRBJ2-1
ASSYLSGRVQNEQF